These 8 T cell receptor beta chains came from one sample sequenced in a study of blood T cell repertoires in COVID-19 (dated by TCRdb to 2018 to 2020). Library construction relied on the immunoSEQ multiplex PCR assay. Here the immuneACCESS table is served through TCRdb, limited to in-frame sequences with V and J called. Missing clones are a known gap in these copies; in checked studies unresolved V genes cover under half, and the rest lacks a known reason. The sample has approximately 150,000 clones on record, approximately 80% of them singletons. Around 5% of the sample is held by the ten biggest clonotypes. Sequencing input: PBMCs or T cells enriched from blood (not recorded which). Receptor source: a man between 65 and 80 years old who had been exposed to COVID-19.

V usage is TRBV5-1 and J usage is TRBJ2-3; 7 positions agree with TRBD2. This CDR3 is built from 16 residues. Germline-derived CDR1 and CDR2 are SGHRS and YFSETQ. J lost 0 bases, V lost 0 bases, and 4 bases had no gene match. This CDR3 reads CASSLAGGTSTDTQYF. The CDR3 DNA is TGCGCCAGCAGCTTGGCCGGGGGGACCAGCACAGATACGCAGTATTTT.

V gene TRBV10-2 combines with J gene TRBJ2-7; D perhaps matches TRBD2 (5 bases). Germline CDR1 WSHSY, CDR2 SAAADI. Trimming left V 6 bases short and J 9 bases short, with 24 bases between. The CDR3 extends over 15 amino acids. The CDR3 here is CASRNGLMGRESQYF. CDR3 nucleotides: TGCGCCAGCAGAAATGGACTCATGGGTCGGGAATCGCAGTACTTC.

V and J are TRBV2 and TRBJ1-1, with D tentatively TRBD1 (5 bases). Trimming removed 8 bases at V and 4 bases at J, with 11 bases between. Germline V gene sequence: CDR1 SNHLY, CDR2 FYNNEI. The CDR3 is made up of 12 amino acids. CDR3 DNA sequence: TGTGCCAGCTGGGGGGGGTCCACTGAAGCTTTCTTT. Protein product: CASWGGSTEAFF.

This clone was seen a few times. The junction shows a germline mismatch at one end, possibly a read error. The J gene is TRBJ1-5, the V gene TRBV5-8; TRBD1 matches at 9 bases. The germline CDR1 and CDR2 sequences are SGHTS and YDEGEE. This CDR3 spans 15 amino acids. CDR3 protein: CASTLGTGHNQPQHF. In DNA form, the CDR3 reads TGTGCCAGCACCTTGGGGACAGGGCACAATCAGCCCCAGCATTTT.

At least ten counts were recorded for this clone. The chain is built from TRBV13 and TRBJ1-1; 7 nucleotides align to TRBD1. J was trimmed by 1 base and V by 0 bases; bases with no gene match: 2. CDR1 is PRHDT and CDR2 is FYEKMQ in the germline V gene (reference sequence). The CDR3 contains 15 residues. CDR3: CASSLGRDRNTEAFF. Here the CDR3 DNA reads TGTGCCAGCAGCTTAGGCCGGGACAGGAACACTGAAGCTTTCTTT.

The count of this clone is one. The chain employs TRBV7-6 and TRBJ2-3; 8 nucleotides line up with TRBD2. The CDR3 spans 16 residues. J gave up 1 base and V 3 bases, and 6 bases lay outside the gene matches. CDR1 is SGHVS and CDR2 is FNYEAQ in the germline V gene. Here the CDR3 reads CASSFFGGGGTDTQYF. The CDR3 DNA reads TGTGCCAGCAGCTTTTTCGGGGGGGGCGGCACAGATACGCAGTATTTT. The full variable domain, completed using reference TRBV7-6 and TRBJ2-3, is GAGVSQSPRYKVTKRGQDVALRCDPISGHVSLYWYRQALGQGPEFLTYFNYEAQQDKSGLPNDRFSAERPEGSISTLTIQRTEQRDSAMYRCASSFFGGGGTDTQYFGPGTRLTVL.

The J gene is TRBJ1-4, the V gene TRBV5-1; D possibly corresponds to TRBD1 (5 bases). CDR3 length equals 13 residues. Between the trimmed V and J ends, which lost 0 bases and 8 bases, there was a span of 8 bases. Per the germline V gene, CDR1 is SGHRS and CDR2 is YFSETQ. In DNA form, the CDR3 reads TGCGCCAGCAGCTTGGGGAGGGGCGAAAAACTGTTTTTT. It translates to CASSLGRGEKLFF.

This chain uses TRBV28 with TRBJ2-2; D might be TRBD1 (5 bases). This CDR3 is 16 amino acids long. In germline, CDR1 is MDHEN, CDR2 SYDVKM. Trimming took off 10 bases at V and 3 bases at J, with 21 bases between the two ends. DNA of the CDR3: TGTGCCACCGATATTGGGCAGGGCATCCACACCGGGGAGCTGTTTTTT. This gives the protein CATDIGQGIHTGELFF.